This T cell receptor beta chain was sequenced for a study of shared clonotypes between healthy human individuals. At the level of the study: CD4 naive and memory got three plates each, CD8 naive two, CD8 memory one.

Here immunoSEQ multiplex PCR was the method, and the copy in TCRdb shows in-frame clones only, minus some. The repertoire has about 2.2 million clones, roughly 95% of them found once; the top ten carry less than 2%. Study-wide points: Naive CD4 clonotypes were shared across a handful of donors at roughly 5%. Only blood underwent sampling, and tissue repertoires likely differ. Naive subsets, compared against memory subsets, generally had larger estimated richness values.

Naive CD8 cells lacked CD45RO and underwent positive selection for CCR7, leaving out terminally differentiated effector memory CD45RA+ cells. Trimming took off 5 bases at V and 2 bases at J, with 4 bases between the two ends. The germline CDR1 and CDR2 sequences are SGHVS and FNYEAQ. This CDR3 has 12 amino acids. A word on this clone: Its matching antigen is unknown.

Material for sequencing was naive CD8+ T cells from PBMCs. This sequence originates from a man aged 18 to 29 in good health. Some clones in this sample may be carry-over from other donors' samples. The rearrangement joins TRBV7-6 to TRBJ1-5; D is ambiguous. The CDR3 protein is CASSGRNQPQHF. The CDR3 nucleotides are TGTGCCAGCAGCGGACGCAATCAGCCCCAGCATTTT.